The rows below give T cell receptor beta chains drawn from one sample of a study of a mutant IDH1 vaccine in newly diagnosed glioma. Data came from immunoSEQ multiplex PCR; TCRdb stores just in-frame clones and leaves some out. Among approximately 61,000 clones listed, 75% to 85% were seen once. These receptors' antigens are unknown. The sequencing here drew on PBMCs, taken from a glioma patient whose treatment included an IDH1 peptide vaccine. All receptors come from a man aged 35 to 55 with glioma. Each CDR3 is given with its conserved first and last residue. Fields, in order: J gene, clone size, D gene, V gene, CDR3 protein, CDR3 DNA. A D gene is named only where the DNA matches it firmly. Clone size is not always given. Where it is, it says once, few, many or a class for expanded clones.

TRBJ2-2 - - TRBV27 CASSLGRTTGELFF TGTGCCAGCAGTTTGGGACGGACCACCGGGGAGCTGTTTTTT
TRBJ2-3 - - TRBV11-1 CASSLAALSTDTQYF TGTGCCAGCAGCTTAGCAGCTCTTAGCACAGATACGCAGTATTTT
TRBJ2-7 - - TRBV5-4 CASSRGVDYEQYF TGTGCCAGCAGTCGTGGCGTAGACTACGAGCAGTACTTC
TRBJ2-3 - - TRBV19 CASSTTPSTDTQYF TGTGCCAGTAGTACAACCCCTAGCACAGATACGCAGTATTTT
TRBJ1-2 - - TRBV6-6 CASSLGQNGDYGYTF TGTGCCAGCAGCCTTGGACAGAACGGGGACTATGGCTACACCTTC
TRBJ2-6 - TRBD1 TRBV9 CASSADRGPSGANVLTF TGTGCCAGCAGCGCTGACAGGGGGCCCTCTGGGGCCAACGTCCTGACTTTC
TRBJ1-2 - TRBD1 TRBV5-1 CASSLLGTGHYGYTF TGCGCCAGCAGCTTGCTTGGGACAGGGCACTATGGCTACACCTTC
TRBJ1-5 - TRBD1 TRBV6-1 CASSGGRGWMGGQPQHF TGTGCCAGCAGTGGAGGCAGGGGGTGGATGGGGGGTCAGCCCCAGCATTTT
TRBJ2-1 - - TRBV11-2 CASSLDAGVVYNEQFF TGTGCCAGCAGCTTAGACGCCGGGGTCGTATACAATGAGCAGTTCTTC
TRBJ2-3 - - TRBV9 CASSVGGGAHTDTQYF TGTGCCAGCAGCGTAGGTGGGGGGGCACACACAGATACGCAGTATTTT
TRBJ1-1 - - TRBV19 CASSRQTQNTEAFF TGTGCCAGTAGTCGACAGACTCAGAACACTGAAGCTTTCTTT
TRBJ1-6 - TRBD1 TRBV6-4 CASSDAGTGASPLHF TGTGCCAGCAGTGACGCCGGGACAGGGGCTTCACCCCTCCACTTT
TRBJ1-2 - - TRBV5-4 CASSWGGGQDYGYTF TGTGCCAGCAGCTGGGGAGGAGGGCAAGACTATGGCTACACCTTC
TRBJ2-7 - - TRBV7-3 CASSQQTSYEQYF TGTGCCAGCAGCCAGCAGACCTCCTACGAGCAGTACTTC
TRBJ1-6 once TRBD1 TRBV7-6 CASSLVRTGDIRYNSPLHF TGTGCCAGCAGCTTGGTCAGAACAGGGGATATTCGTTATAATTCACCCCTCCACTTT
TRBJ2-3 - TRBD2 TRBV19 CASRIRAGGTDTQYF TGTGCCAGTAGAATCCGGGCGGGGGGAACAGATACGCAGTATTTT
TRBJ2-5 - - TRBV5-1 CASSPGETQYF TGCGCCAGCAGCCCGGGGGAGACCCAGTACTTC
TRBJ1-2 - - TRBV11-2 CASSLDRGPLSGGYTF TGTGCCAGCAGCTTAGATCGCGGGCCGCTTTCAGGTGGCTACACCTTC
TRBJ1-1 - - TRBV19 CASSTLRGAEAFF TGTGCCAGTAGTACGCTAAGGGGCGCTGAAGCTTTCTTT
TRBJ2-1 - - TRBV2 CASTAERNNEQFF TGTGCCAGCACAGCCGAAAGAAACAATGAGCAGTTCTTC
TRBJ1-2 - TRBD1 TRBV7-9 CASSLQGAGYGYTF TGTGCCAGCAGTTTACAGGGGGCGGGCTATGGCTACACCTTC
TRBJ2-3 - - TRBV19 CASSMLTKSTDTQYF TGTGCCAGTAGTATGTTGACAAAGAGCACAGATACGCAGTATTTT